This T cell receptor (beta chain) was observed in a study of early T cells in non-severe SARS-CoV-2 infection. Each CDR3 protein is one row after TCRdb ran MiXCR on the 5' RACE reads. Of around 77,000 distinct CDR3 sequences listed, less than 5.5% were seen once; the top ten hold around 6.6%. This clonotype was counted at least ten times. V was shortened by 0 bases and J by 7 bases, with 8 bases between the two germline ends. CDR1 and CDR2 (germline): SGHRS, YFSETQ. This CDR3 spans 13 amino acids. Material: whole blood, obtained at baseline. The receptor was derived from an adult who was a healthcare worker with PCR-confirmed SARS-CoV-2 infection or an uninfected control (not recorded which). The J gene is TRBJ2-1, the V gene TRBV5-1; D possibly matches TRBD1 or TRBD2 (5 bases each). DNA of the CDR3: TGCGCCAGCAGCTTGGGTTGGGGGAATGAGCAGTTCTTC. This encodes CASSLGWGNEQFF.